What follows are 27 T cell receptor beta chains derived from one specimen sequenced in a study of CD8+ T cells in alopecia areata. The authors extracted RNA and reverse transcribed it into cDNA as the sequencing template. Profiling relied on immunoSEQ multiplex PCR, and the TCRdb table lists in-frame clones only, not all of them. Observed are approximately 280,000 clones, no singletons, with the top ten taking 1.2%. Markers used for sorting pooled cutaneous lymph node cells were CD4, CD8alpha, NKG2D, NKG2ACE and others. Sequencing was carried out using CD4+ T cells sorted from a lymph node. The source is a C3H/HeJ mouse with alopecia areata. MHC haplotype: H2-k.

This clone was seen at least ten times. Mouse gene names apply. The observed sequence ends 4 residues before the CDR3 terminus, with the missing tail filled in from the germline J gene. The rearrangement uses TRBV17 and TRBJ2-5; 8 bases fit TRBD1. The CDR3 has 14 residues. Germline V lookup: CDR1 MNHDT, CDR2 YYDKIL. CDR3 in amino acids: CASSDRGGKDTQYF. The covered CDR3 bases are TGTGCTAGCAGTGACAGGGGTGGGAAAGAC. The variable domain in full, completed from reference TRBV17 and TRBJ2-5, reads DTTVKQNPRYKLARVGKPVNLICSQTMNHDTMYWYQKKPNQAPKLLLFYYDKILNREADTFEKFQSSRPNNSFCSLYIGSAGLEYSAMYLCASSDRGGKDTQYFGPGTRLLVL.

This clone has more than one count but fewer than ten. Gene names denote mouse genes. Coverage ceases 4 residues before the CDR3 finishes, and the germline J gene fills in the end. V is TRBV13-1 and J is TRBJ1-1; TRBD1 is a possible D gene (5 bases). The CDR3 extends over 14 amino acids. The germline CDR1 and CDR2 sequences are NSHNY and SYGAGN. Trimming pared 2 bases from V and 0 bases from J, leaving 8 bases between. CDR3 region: CASSEPTANTEVFF. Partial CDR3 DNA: TGTGCCAGCAGTGAGCCGACAGCAAACACA.

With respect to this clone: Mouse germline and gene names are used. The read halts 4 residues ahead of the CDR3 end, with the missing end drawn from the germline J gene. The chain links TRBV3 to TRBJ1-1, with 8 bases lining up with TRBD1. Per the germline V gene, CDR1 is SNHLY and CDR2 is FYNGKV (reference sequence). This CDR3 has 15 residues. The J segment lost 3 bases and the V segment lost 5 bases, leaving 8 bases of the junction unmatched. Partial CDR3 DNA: TGTGCCAGCAGCGAACCACAGGGGGAAGACACA. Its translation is CASSEPQGEDT. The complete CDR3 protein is CASSEPQGEDTEVFF. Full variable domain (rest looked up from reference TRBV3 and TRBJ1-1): GPKVLQIPSHQIIDMGQMVTLNCDPVSNHLYFYWYKQILGQQMEFLVNFYNGKVMEKSKLFKDQFSVERPDGSYFTLKIQPTALEDSAVYFCASSEPQGEDTEVFFGKGTRLTVV.

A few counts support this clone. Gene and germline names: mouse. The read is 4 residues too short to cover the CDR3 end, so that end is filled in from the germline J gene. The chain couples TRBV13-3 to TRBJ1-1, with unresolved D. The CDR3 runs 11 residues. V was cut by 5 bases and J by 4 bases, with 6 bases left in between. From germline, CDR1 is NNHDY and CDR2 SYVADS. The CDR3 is CASRVGTEVFF. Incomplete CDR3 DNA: TGTGCCAGCAGGGTGGGCACA.

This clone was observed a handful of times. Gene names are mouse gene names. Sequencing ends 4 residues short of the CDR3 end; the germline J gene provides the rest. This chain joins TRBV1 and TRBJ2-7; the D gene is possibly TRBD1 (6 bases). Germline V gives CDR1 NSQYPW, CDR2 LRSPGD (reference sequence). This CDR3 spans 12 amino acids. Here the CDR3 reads CTCSDGQYEQYF. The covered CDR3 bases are TGCACCTGCAGTGACGGACAGTAT.

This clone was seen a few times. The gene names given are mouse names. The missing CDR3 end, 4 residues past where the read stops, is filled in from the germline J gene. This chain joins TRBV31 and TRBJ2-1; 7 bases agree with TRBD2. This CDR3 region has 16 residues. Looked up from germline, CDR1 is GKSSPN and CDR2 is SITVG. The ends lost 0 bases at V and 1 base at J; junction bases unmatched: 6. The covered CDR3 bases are TGTGCCTGGAGTCTAGACGGGGGGGGGAACTATGCT. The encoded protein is CAWSLDGGGNYA. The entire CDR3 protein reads CAWSLDGGGNYAEQFF.

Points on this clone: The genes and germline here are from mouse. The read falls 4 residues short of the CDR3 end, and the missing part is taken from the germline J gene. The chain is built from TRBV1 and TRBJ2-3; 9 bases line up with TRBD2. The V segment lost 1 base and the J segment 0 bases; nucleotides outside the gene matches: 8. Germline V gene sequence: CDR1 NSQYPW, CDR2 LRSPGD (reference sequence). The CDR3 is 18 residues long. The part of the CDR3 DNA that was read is TGCACCTGCAGTGCAGCAACTGGGGGGCCGACTAGTGCAGAA. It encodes CTCSAATGGPTSAE. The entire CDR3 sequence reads CTCSAATGGPTSAETLYF.

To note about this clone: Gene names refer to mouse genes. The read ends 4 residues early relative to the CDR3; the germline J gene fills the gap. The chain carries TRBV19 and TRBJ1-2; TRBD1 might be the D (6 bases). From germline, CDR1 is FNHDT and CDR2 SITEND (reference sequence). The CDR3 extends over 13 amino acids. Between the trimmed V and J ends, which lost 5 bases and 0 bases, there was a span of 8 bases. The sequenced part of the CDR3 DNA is TGTGCCAGCAGGGGACAACCAAACTCC. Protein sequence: CASRGQPNS. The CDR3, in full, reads CASRGQPNSDYTF.

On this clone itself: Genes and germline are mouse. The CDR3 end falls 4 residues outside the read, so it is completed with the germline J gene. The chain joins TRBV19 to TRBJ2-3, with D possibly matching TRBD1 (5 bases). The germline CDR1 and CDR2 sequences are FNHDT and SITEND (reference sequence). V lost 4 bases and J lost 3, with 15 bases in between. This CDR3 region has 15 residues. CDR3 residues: CASSPLRAFAETLYF. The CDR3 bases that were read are TGTGCCAGCAGTCCCCTCAGGGCCTTCGCAGAA. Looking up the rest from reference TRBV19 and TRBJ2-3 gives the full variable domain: GGIITQTPKFLIGQEGQKLTLKCQQNFNHDTMYWYRQDSGKGLRLIYYSITENDLQKGDLSEGYDASREKKSSFSLTVTSAQKNEMAVFLCASSPLRAFAETLYFGSGTRLTVL.

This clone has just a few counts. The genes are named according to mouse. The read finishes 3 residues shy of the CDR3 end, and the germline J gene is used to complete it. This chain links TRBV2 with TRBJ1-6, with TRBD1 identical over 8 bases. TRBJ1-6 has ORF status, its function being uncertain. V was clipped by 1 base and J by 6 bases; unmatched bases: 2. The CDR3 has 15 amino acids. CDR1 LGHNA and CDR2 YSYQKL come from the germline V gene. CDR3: CASSQGTGFNSPLYF. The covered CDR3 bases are TGTGCCAGCAGCCAAGGGACAGGGTTTAATTCGCCC.

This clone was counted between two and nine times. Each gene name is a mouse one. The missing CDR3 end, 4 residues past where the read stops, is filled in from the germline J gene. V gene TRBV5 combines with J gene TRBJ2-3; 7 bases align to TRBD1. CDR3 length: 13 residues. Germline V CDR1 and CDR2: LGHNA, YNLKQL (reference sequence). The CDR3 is CASSPRDRETLYF. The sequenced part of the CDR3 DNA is TGTGCCAGCAGCCCCCGGGACAGAGAA.

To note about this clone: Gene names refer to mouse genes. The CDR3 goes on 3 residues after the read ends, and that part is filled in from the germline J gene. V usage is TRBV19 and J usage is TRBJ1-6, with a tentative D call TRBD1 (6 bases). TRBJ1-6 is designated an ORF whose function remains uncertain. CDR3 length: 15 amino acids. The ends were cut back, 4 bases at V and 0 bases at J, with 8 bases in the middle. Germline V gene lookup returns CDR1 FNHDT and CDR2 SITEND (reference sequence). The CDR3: CASSQGLSYNSPLYF. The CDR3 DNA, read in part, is TGTGCCAGCAGTCAGGGGCTTTCCTATAATTCGCCC.

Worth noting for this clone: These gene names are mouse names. The CDR3 bases that were read are TGCACCTGCAGTGAAGGGGGCTCTTCCTATAATTCGCCC. Translating gives CTCSEGGSSYNSP. The whole CDR3 sequence reads CTCSEGGSSYNSPLYF. The chain employs TRBV1 and TRBJ1-6; 7 bases agree with TRBD1. Read sequence stops 3 residues before the CDR3 end, and the germline J gene provides the missing end. TRBJ1-6 is noted as an ORF with a role that remains uncertain. Germline V lookup: CDR1 NSQYPW, CDR2 LRSPGD (reference sequence). Germline trimming cut 4 bases from V and 0 bases from J; bases unmatched to any gene: 3. CDR3 length: 16 residues.

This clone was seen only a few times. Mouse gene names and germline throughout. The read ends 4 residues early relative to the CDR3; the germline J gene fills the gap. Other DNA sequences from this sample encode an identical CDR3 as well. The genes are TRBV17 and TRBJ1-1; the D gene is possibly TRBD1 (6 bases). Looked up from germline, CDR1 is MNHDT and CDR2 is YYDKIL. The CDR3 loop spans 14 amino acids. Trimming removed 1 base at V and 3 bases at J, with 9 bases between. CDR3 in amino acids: CASSRGGGDTEVFF. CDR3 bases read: TGTGCTAGCAGTAGAGGAGGGGGGGACACA.

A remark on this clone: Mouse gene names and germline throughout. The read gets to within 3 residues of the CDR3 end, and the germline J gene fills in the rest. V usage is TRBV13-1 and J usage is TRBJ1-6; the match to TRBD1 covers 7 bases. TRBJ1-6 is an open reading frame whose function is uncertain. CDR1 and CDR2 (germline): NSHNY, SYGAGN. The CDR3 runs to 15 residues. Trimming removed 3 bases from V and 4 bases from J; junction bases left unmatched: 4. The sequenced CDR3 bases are TGTGCCAGCAGTGCCCGGACAGGATATAATTCGCCC. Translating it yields CASSARTGYNSP. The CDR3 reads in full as CASSARTGYNSPLYF.

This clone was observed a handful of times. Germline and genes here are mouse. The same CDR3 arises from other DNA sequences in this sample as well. Incomplete CDR3 DNA: TGTGCCAGCAGTCCCGACTGGGGGGGCTCCTAT. Protein product: CASSPDWGGSY. The CDR3 reads in full as CASSPDWGGSYEQYF. This chain links TRBV5 with TRBJ2-7, with TRBD2 matching over 11 bases. The read ends 4 residues early relative to the CDR3; the germline J gene fills the gap. This CDR3 has 15 residues. V was pared by 6 bases and J by 0 bases, with 4 bases of the junction left unmatched. Germline V gene data show CDR1 as LGHNA and CDR2 as YNLKQL (reference sequence).

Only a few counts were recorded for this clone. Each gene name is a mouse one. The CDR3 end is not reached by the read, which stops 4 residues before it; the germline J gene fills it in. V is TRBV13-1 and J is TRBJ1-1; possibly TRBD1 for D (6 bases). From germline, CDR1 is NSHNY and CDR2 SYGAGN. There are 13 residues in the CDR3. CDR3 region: CASTPPDRREVFF. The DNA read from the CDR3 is TGTGCCAGCACCCCCCCGGACAGAAGA.

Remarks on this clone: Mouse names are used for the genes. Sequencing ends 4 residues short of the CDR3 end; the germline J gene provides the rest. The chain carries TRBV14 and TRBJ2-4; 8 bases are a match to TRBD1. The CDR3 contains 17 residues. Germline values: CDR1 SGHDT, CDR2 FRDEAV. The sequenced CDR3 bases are TGTGCCAGCAGTTTCTTGGGCAGGGGGCGAAGAGGGAAC. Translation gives CASSFLGRGRRGN. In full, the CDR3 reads CASSFLGRGRRGNTLYF.

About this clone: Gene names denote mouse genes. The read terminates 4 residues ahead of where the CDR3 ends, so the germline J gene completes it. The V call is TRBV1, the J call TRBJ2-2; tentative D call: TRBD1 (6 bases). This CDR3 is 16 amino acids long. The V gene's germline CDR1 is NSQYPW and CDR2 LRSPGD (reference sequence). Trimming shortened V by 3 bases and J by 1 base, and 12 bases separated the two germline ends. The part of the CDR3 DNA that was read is TGCACCTGCAGTGCCCAGAACAGGGAAAACACCGGG. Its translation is CTCSAQNRENTG. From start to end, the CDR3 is CTCSAQNRENTGQLYF.

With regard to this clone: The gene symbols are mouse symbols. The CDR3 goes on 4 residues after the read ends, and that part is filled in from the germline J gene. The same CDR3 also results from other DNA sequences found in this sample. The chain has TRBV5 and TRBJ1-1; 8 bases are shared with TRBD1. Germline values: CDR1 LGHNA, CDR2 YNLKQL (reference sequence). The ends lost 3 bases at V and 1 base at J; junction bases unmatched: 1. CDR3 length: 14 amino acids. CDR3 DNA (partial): TGTGCCAGCAGCCACGGGACAGGGAACACA. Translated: CASSHGTGNT. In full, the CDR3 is CASSHGTGNTEVFF.

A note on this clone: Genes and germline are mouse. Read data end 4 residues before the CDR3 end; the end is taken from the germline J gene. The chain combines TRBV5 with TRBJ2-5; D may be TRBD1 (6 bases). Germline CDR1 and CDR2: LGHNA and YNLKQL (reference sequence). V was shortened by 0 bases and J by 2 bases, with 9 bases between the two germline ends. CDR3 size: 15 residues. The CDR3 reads CASSQETGSQDTQYF. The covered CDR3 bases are TGTGCCAGCAGCCAAGAAACAGGGAGCCAAGAC.

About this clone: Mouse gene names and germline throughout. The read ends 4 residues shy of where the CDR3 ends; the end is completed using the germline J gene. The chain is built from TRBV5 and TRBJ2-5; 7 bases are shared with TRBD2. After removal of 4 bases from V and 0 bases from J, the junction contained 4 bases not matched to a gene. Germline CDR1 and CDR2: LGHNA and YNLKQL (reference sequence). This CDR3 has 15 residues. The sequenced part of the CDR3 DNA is TGTGCCAGCAGCCCAGACTGGGCTAACCAAGAC. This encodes CASSPDWANQD. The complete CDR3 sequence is CASSPDWANQDTQYF.

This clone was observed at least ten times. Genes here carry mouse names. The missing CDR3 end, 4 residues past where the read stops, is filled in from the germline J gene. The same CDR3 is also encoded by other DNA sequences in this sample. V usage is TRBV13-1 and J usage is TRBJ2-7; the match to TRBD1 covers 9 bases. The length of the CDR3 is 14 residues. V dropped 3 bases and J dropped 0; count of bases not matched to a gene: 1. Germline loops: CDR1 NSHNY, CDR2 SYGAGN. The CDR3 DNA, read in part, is TGTGCCAGCAGTGGGGACAGGGTCTCCTAT. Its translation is CASSGDRVSY. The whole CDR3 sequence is CASSGDRVSYEQYF.

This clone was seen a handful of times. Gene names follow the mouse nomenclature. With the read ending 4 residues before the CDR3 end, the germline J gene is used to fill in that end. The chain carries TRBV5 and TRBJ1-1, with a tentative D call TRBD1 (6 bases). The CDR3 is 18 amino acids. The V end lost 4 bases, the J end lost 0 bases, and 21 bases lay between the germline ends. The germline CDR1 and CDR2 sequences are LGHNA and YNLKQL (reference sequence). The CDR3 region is CASSPRGGGAGANTEVFF. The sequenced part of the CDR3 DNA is TGTGCCAGCAGCCCCCGGGGAGGGGGGGCGGGTGCAAACACA.

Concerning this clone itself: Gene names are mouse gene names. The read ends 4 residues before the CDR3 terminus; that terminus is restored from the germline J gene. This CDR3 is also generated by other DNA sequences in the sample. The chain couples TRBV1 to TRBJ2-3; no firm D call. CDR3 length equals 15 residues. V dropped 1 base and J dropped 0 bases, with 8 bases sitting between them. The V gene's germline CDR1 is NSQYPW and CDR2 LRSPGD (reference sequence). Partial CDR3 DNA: TGCACCTGCAGTGCAGGTCTGGCTAGTGCAGAA. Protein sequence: CTCSAGLASAE. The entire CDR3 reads CTCSAGLASAETLYF.

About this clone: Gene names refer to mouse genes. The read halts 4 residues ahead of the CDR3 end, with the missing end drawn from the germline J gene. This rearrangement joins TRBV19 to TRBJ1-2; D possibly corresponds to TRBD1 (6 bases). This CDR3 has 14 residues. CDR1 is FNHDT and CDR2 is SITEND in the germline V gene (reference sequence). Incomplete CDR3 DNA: TGTGCCAGCAGTATAGGACTGGGGGGGCGC. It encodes CASSIGLGGR. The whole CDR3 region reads CASSIGLGGRDYTF. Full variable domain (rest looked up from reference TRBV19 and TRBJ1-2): GGIITQTPKFLIGQEGQKLTLKCQQNFNHDTMYWYRQDSGKGLRLIYYSITENDLQKGDLSEGYDASREKKSSFSLTVTSAQKNEMAVFLCASSIGLGGRDYTFGSGTRLLVI.

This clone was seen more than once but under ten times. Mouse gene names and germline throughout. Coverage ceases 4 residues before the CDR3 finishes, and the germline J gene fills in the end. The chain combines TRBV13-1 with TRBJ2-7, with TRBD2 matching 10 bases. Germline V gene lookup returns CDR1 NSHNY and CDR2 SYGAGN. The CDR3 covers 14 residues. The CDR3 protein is CASSEGWGGDEQYF. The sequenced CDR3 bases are TGTGCCAGCAGTGAAGGCTGGGGGGGCGAT.